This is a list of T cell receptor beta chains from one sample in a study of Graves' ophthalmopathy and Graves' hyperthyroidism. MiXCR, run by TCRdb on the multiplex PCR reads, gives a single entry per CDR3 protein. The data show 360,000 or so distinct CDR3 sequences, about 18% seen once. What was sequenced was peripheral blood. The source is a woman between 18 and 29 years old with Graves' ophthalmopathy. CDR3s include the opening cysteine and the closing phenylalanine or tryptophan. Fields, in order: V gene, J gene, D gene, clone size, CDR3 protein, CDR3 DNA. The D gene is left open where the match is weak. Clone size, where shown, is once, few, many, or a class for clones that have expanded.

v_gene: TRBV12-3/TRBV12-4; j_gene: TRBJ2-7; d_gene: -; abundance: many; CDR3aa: CASSLLGGWALSAYEQYF; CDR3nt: TGTGCCAGCAGTTTACTTGGGGGTTGGGCCCTCAGTGCCTACGAGCAGTACTTC
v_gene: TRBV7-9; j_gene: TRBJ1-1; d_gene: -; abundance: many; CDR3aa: CASNPPRDTEAFF; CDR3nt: TGTGCCAGCAACCCGCCTCGGGACACTGAAGCTTTCTTT
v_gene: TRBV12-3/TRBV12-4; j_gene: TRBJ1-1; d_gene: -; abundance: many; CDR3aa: CASSFKRNTEAFF; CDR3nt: TGTGCCAGCAGTTTTAAGAGGAACACTGAAGCTTTCTTT
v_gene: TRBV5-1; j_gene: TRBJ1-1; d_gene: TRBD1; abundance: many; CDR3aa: CASRGQGTVNTEAFF; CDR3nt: TGCGCCAGCAGGGGACAGGGGACGGTAAACACTGAAGCTTTCTTT
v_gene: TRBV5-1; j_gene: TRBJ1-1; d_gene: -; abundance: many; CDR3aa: CASSLPGTRNTEAFF; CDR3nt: TGCGCCAGCAGCCTCCCCGGGACCCGGAACACTGAAGCTTTCTTT
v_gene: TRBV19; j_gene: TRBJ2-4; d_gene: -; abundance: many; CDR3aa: CASSIPGTSAKNIQYF; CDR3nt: TGTGCCAGTAGTATCCCCGGGACGTCGGCCAAAAACATTCAGTACTTC
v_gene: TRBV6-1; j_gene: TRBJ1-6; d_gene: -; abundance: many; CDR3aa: CASSEGPPLHF; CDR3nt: TGTGCCAGCAGTGAAGGCCCACCCCTCCACTTT
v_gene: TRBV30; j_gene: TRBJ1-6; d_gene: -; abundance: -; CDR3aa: CAWSAGKPLHF; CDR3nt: TGTGCCTGGAGTGCGGGTAAACCCCTCCACTTT
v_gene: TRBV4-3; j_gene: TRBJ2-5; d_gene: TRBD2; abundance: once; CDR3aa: CASSQELVGLAGAAETQYF; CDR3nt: TGCGCCAGCAGCCAAGAATTGGTGGGACTAGCGGGAGCGGCGGAGACCCAGTATTTC
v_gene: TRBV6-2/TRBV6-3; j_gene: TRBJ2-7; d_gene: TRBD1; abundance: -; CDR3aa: CASNRGYNEQYF; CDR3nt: TGTGCCAGTAACAGGGGATACAACGAGCAGTACTTC
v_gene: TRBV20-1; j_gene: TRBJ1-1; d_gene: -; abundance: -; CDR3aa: CSALQDEAFF; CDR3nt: TGCAGTGCACTTCAGGATGAAGCTTTCTTT
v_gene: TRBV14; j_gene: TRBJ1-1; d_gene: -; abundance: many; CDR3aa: CASSQERGNTEAFF; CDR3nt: TGTGCCAGCAGCCAAGAAAGGGGGAACACTGAAGCTTTCTTT
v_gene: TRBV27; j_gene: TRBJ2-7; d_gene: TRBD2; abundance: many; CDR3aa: CASSFRLAGALSF; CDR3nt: TGTGCCAGCAGTTTCCGACTAGCGGGGGCCCTTTCGTTC
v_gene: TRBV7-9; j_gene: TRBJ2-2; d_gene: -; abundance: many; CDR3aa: CASSPSLARAGTGELFF; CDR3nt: TGTGCCAGCAGCCCGTCCCTAGCTAGAGCGGGCACCGGGGAGCTGTTTTTT
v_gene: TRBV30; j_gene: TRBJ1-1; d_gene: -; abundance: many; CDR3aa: CAWSPPLGGEDTEAFF; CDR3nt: TGTGCCTGGAGTCCCCCATTAGGGGGTGAGGACACTGAAGCTTTCTTT
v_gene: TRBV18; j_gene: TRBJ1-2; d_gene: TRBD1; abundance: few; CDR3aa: CASSPGRGHYGYTF; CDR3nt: TGTGCCAGCTCACCAGGAAGGGGGCACTATGGCTACACCTTC
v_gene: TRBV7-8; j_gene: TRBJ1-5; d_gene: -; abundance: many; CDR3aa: CASSLSTRVSGNQPQHF; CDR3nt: TGTGCCAGCAGCTTATCAACCAGGGTTTCGGGCAATCAGCCCCAGCATTTT
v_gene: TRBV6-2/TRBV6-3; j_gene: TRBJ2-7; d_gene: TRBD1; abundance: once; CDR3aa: CASSYVGTGIYEQYF; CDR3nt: TGTGCCAGCAGTTACGTAGGGACAGGCATCTACGAGCAGTACTTC
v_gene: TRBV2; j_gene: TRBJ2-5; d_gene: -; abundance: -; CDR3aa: CASSPPGMESGYF; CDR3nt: TGTGCCAGCAGCCCCCCGGGAATGGAGTCTGGGTACTTC
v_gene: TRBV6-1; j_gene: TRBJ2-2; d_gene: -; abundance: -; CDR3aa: CASSPGLRLELFF; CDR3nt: TGTGCCAGCAGCCCGGGACTTAGACTGGAGCTGTTTTTT